The 20 T cell receptor beta chains below were found in one sample sequenced in a study of T cells after yellow fever vaccination. Via MiXCR, TCRdb re-called the 5' RACE reads, giving one row per CDR3 protein. The sample yields some 130,000 distinct CDR3 sequences, under 8% seen once. The specimen was CD4+ T cells sorted from PBMCs, collected 10 days after the yellow fever booster vaccination. These TCRs come from a young man who received the YFV17D yellow fever vaccine.

This clonotype was counted at least ten times. This chain joins TRBV12-5 and TRBJ2-2; D is tentatively TRBD1 or TRBD2 (5 bases each). CDR1 LGHNT and CDR2 FRNRAP come from the germline V gene. The CDR3 runs 13 residues. Trimming removed 4 bases at V and 7 bases at J, with 10 bases between. The CDR3 loop is CASGSGANGELFF. For the CDR3, the DNA is TGTGCTAGTGGTTCCGGGGCGAACGGGGAGCTGTTTTTT.

This clonotype was seen ten or more times. The chain carries TRBV18 and TRBJ1-4; 7 positions agree with TRBD1. CDR3 size: 14 residues. From germline, CDR1 is KGHSH and CDR2 LQKENI. V shed 5 bases and J 8 bases; nucleotides not matched to a gene: 8. The CDR3 sequence is CASSRQGFGEKLFF. The CDR3 region has the DNA TGTGCCAGCTCAAGACAGGGCTTCGGAGAAAAACTGTTTTTT.

This clonotype was detected many times. The chain carries TRBV15 and TRBJ2-7, with TRBD2 matching 8 bases. This CDR3 has 16 amino acids. J was trimmed by 1 base and V by 2 bases; bases with no gene match: 7. Germline V lookup: CDR1 LNHNV, CDR2 YYDKDF (reference sequence). Here the CDR3 DNA reads TGTGCCACCAGCAGAATGCGTAGCGGGAAATCCTACGAGCAGTACTTC. As protein: CATSRMRSGKSYEQYF.

In its sample, this clonotype was seen many times. J is TRBJ2-2 and V is TRBV7-3; 7 bases are shared with TRBD2. The CDR3 totals 15 residues. V lost 4 bases, J lost 6 bases, and 8 bases stayed unmatched. Germline lookup yields CDR1 SGHTA and CDR2 FQGTGA. The CDR3 DNA follows: TGTGCCAGCAGCTCCCTGGGACTACCACCCGGGGAGCTGTTTTTT. Encoded protein: CASSSLGLPPGELFF.

J is TRBJ2-7 and V is TRBV4-3; D is ambiguous. With 1 base removed from V and 5 bases from J, the gap between germline ends came to 12 bases. The CDR3 sequence is 14 residues long. Germline V gene data show CDR1 as LGHNA and CDR2 as YSLEER. CDR3 in DNA: TGCGCCAGCAGCCAAGTCTTGGGGATCAACGAGCAGTACTTC. Its protein product is CASSQVLGINEQYF.

This clonotype was counted ten times or more. The CDR3 sequence: CASSLGRWRGKTDTQYF. CDR3 DNA sequence: TGTGCCAGCAGCCTCGGGCGCTGGCGTGGAAAAACAGATACGCAGTATTTT. The rearrangement uses TRBV7-8 and TRBJ2-3; D is unresolved. Germline lookup yields CDR1 SGHVS and CDR2 FQNEAQ. V lost 5 bases to trimming and J lost 3 bases, with 21 bases between them. This CDR3 has 17 amino acids.

This clonotype was seen many times. The chain recombines TRBV6-5 with TRBJ2-6; no definite D call. The V end was cut by 6 bases, the J end by 0 bases, with 9 bases between. The CDR3 is 15 amino acids. The germline CDR1 and CDR2 sequences are MNHEY and SVGAGI. CDR3 DNA sequence: TGTGCCAGCAGACCAGGACCCTCTGGGGCCAACGTCCTGACTTTC. It yields the protein CASRPGPSGANVLTF.

This clonotype was detected ten times or more. This rearrangement joins TRBV20-1 to TRBJ2-4, with unresolved D. Germline V gene data show CDR1 as DFQATT and CDR2 as SNEGSKA (reference sequence). V was pared by 5 bases and J by 6 bases, with 11 bases between. The CDR3 has 12 amino acids. The CDR3 sequence: CSASVSTNIQYF. Written as DNA, the CDR3 is TGCAGTGCTTCAGTAAGCACAAACATTCAGTACTTC.

This clonotype has a count of ten or more. The V call is TRBV4-1, the J call TRBJ1-5, with 7 bases identical to TRBD1. The length of the CDR3 is 15 residues. Germline V gives CDR1 MGHRA, CDR2 YSYEKL. V was clipped by 3 bases and J by 5 bases; unmatched bases: 7. CDR3 bases: TGCGCCAGCAGCCAGGAGGGACAGAGGTATCAGCCCCAGCATTTT. It specifies CASSQEGQRYQPQHF.

This clonotype was counted many times. The chain couples TRBV4-2 to TRBJ2-1; TRBD2 is a possible D gene (5 bases). The CDR3 has 15 residues. With 4 bases removed from V and 0 bases from J, the gap between germline ends came to 10 bases. CDR1 LGHNA and CDR2 YNFKEQ come from the germline V gene. The CDR3 DNA reads TGTGCCAGCAGCCCGGGGTCGAGCTCCTACAATGAGCAGTTCTTC. This gives the protein CASSPGSSSYNEQFF.

This clonotype was picked up many times. The chain links TRBV14 to TRBJ2-1; tentatively, D is TRBD2 (6 bases). V lost 4 bases and J 0 bases, leaving 13 bases between the germline ends. CDR3 size: 16 residues. CDR1 is SGHDN and CDR2 is FVKESK in the germline V gene. The CDR3 sequence: CASSPGGSGSYNEQFF. The CDR3 DNA is TGTGCCAGCAGCCCCGGGGGTAGCGGCTCCTACAATGAGCAGTTCTTC.

There are a few counts of this clonotype. This chain connects TRBV27 to TRBJ1-6; D remains ambiguous. This CDR3 has 14 amino acids. Germline-derived CDR1 and CDR2 are MNHEY and SMNVEV (reference sequence). V was pared by 3 bases and J by 8 bases, with 11 bases between. CDR3 sequence (DNA): TGTGCCAGCAGTTTGAGGACCTCCGATTCACCCCTCCACTTT. Its translation: CASSLRTSDSPLHF.

In this sample, this clonotype turned up many times. The J gene is TRBJ1-3, the V gene TRBV9; perhaps TRBD1 as D (5 bases). The V end was cut by 2 bases, the J end by 0 bases, with 9 bases between. The CDR3 covers 15 residues. Looked up from germline, CDR1 is SGDLS and CDR2 is YYNGEE. The CDR3 spells CASSVWGDSGNTIYF. CDR3 nucleotide sequence: TGTGCCAGCAGCGTTTGGGGGGACTCTGGAAACACCATATATTTT. Variable domain in full (rest from reference TRBV9 and TRBJ1-3): DSGVTQTPKHLITATGQRVTLRCSPRSGDLSVYWYQQSLDQGLQFLIQYYNGEERAKGNILERFSAQQFPDLHSELNLSSLELGDSALYFCASSVWGDSGNTIYFGEGSWLTVV.

Many counts were recorded for this clonotype. The chain uses TRBV9 and TRBJ2-5; TRBD2 agrees at 7 bases. The CDR3 consists of 14 residues. Germline CDR1 SGDLS, CDR2 YYNGEE. The V segment lost 1 base and the J segment 2 bases; nucleotides outside the gene matches: 2. The CDR3 sequence is CASSVSGGQETQYF. CDR3 nucleotides: TGTGCCAGCAGCGTATCGGGAGGACAAGAGACCCAGTACTTC.

This clonotype was seen repeatedly, ten times or more. V gene TRBV7-7 combines with J gene TRBJ2-7; D call uncertain. Trimming removed 5 bases from V and 2 bases from J, with 10 bases in between. The CDR3 has 13 amino acids. Per germline, CDR1 SSHAT and CDR2 FNYEAQ (reference sequence). The CDR3: CASSQDGPYEQYF. The CDR3 region has the DNA TGTGCCAGCAGCCAGGACGGACCCTACGAGCAGTACTTC.

This clonotype came up many times. The V and J genes are TRBV5-1 and TRBJ2-2; unclear D gene. Looked up from germline, CDR1 is SGHRS and CDR2 is YFSETQ. CDR3 length: 15 residues. Trimming removed 4 bases at V and 6 bases at J, with 16 bases between. Here the CDR3 reads CASSTRTELAGELFF. Written as DNA, the CDR3 is TGCGCCAGCAGCACCCGGACGGAGTTGGCCGGGGAGCTGTTTTTT.

This clonotype has at least ten counts. The chain combines TRBV3-1 with TRBJ2-7; D is unclear. The germline V gene has CDR1 LGHDT and CDR2 YNNKEL (reference sequence). Trimming removed 3 bases from V and 4 bases from J, with 7 bases in between. There are 12 residues in the CDR3. The CDR3, as DNA: TGTGCCAGCAGCCAGCAACCGTACGAGCAGTACTTC. Encoded protein: CASSQQPYEQYF.

This clonotype was seen many times. The chain links TRBV7-8 to TRBJ2-5; D ambiguous. The CDR3 extends over 14 amino acids. Trimming removed 5 bases from V and 0 bases from J, with 10 bases in between. The germline V gene encodes CDR1 SGHVS and CDR2 FQNEAQ. CDR3 in DNA: TGTGCCAGCAGCCTTCGAAACAACCAAGAGACCCAGTACTTC. Translating gives CASSLRNNQETQYF.

This sequence joins TRBV20-1 and TRBJ2-7; 14 bases are a match to TRBD2. V shed 5 bases and J 3 bases; nucleotides not matched to a gene: 9. CDR3 length: 16 residues. Per the germline V gene, CDR1 is DFQATT and CDR2 is SNEGSKA (reference sequence). CDR3 coding DNA: TGCAGTGCTTTTAGGCCGGGACTAGCGGGAGTCTACGAGCAGTACTTC. Protein: CSAFRPGLAGVYEQYF.

This clonotype showed up many times. The V and J genes are TRBV7-2 and TRBJ2-2, with 10 bases identical to TRBD2. J gave up 5 bases and V 5 bases, and 5 bases lay outside the gene matches. CDR1 is SGHTA and CDR2 is FQGNSA in the germline V gene. The CDR3 covers 15 residues. The CDR3 DNA follows: TGTGCCAGCAGCGCCCTAGCGGGAGCGACCGGGGAGCTGTTTTTT. Amino acids: CASSALAGATGELFF.